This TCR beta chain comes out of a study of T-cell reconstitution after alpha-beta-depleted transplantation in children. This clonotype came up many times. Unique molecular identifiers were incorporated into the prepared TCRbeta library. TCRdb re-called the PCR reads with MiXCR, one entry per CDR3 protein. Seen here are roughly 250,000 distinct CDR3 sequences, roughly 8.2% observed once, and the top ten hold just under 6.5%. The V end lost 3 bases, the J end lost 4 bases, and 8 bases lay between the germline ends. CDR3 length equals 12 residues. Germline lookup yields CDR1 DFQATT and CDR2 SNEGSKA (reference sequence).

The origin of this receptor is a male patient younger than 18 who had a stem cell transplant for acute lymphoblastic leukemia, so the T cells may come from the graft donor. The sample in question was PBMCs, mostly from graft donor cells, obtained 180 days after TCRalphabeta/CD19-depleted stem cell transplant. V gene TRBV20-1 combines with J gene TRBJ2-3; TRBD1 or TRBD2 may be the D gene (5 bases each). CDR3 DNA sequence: TGCAGTGCTAGGGGGGTTGCAGATACGCAGTATTTT. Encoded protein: CSARGVADTQYF.